A single sample is the source of the 11 T cell receptor beta chains below, sequenced in a study of T cells after yellow fever vaccination. TCRdb reanalysed the 5' RACE reads using MiXCR and keeps one entry per CDR3 protein. The profile shows 150,000 to 200,000 distinct CDR3 sequences, about a tenth of them singletons. The sequences come from CD8+ T cells sorted from PBMCs, collected 45 days after the yellow fever booster vaccination. These receptors originate from a man younger than 30 who received the YFV17D yellow fever vaccine.

The rearrangement links TRBV19 to TRBJ1-3; D ambiguous. Germline V gene data show CDR1 as LNHDA and CDR2 as SQIVND (reference sequence). Trimming left V 5 bases short and J 1 base short, with 12 bases between. This CDR3 comprises 15 residues. CDR3 sequence: CASSLDTASGNTIYF. The DNA of the CDR3 is TGTGCCAGTAGTCTTGACACCGCTTCTGGAAACACCATATATTTT.

This clonotype was picked up a small number of times. J is TRBJ2-6 and V is TRBV6-2 or TRBV6-3; the D is unclear. Trimming shortened V by 5 bases and J by 2 bases, and 10 bases separated the two germline ends. The germline CDR1 and CDR2 sequences are MNHEY and SVGEGT. The length of the CDR3 is 15 residues. In nucleotides, the CDR3 is TGTGCCAGCAGTAGGGTCTCGGCTGGGGCCAACGTCCTGACTTTC. This sequence encodes CASSRVSAGANVLTF.

This clonotype was seen a few times. The chain employs TRBV4-3 and TRBJ1-6; D is unresolved. The CDR3 sequence is 13 residues long. The V and J ends lost 1 base and 9 bases respectively, with 7 bases between them. Per the germline V gene, CDR1 is LGHNA and CDR2 is YSLEER. The CDR3 spells CASSQGRASPLHF. Here the CDR3 DNA reads TGCGCCAGCAGCCAAGGTCGCGCTTCACCCCTCCACTTT.

This chain uses TRBV5-8 with TRBJ2-3, with D possibly TRBD2 on 6 matching bases. The ends were cut back, 2 bases at V and 2 bases at J, with 9 bases in the middle. CDR3 length: 14 amino acids. CDR1 is SGHTS, CDR2 YDEGEE, per germline. The CDR3 protein is CASSFGTYTDTQYF. The CDR3 region has the DNA TGTGCCAGCAGCTTTGGGACTTACACAGATACGCAGTATTTT.

The V gene is TRBV9, the J gene TRBJ2-5; possible D gene TRBD2, 5 bases. Germline CDR1 SGDLS, CDR2 YYNGEE. V shed 3 bases and J shed 4 bases, with 10 bases lying between them. The CDR3 consists of 13 residues. The CDR3 DNA reads TGTGCCAGCAGCGCGGAGGTGGGAGAGACCCAGTACTTC. Translating gives CASSAEVGETQYF.

The chain joins TRBV7-9 to TRBJ1-2; 7 bases are a match to TRBD1. Germline V gene data show CDR1 as SEHNR and CDR2 as FQNEAQ (reference sequence). V lost 2 bases to trimming and J lost 7 bases; unmatched junction nucleotides: 10. The CDR3 consists of 15 residues. CDR3 coding DNA: TGTGCCAGCAGCTTATCTTTCGACAGGGCCTTTGGCTACACCTTC. Its protein product is CASSLSFDRAFGYTF.

CDR3 region: CASSSGPDTQYF. For the CDR3, the DNA is TGTGCCAGCAGCTCAGGACCAGATACGCAGTATTTT. The rearrangement uses TRBV11-1 and TRBJ2-3; D is unclear. Germline V gives CDR1 SGHAT, CDR2 FQDESV (reference sequence). CDR3 size: 12 residues. V was cut by 4 bases and J by 4 bases, with 6 bases left in between.

The V call is TRBV27, the J call TRBJ2-5; 13 nucleotides line up with TRBD2. V was clipped by 6 bases and J by 3 bases; unmatched bases: 7. The CDR3 is made up of 16 amino acids. Germline V gene data show CDR1 as MNHEY and CDR2 as SMNVEV (reference sequence). Here the CDR3 reads CASRGELAGGEETQYF. Here the CDR3 DNA reads TGTGCCAGCAGGGGAGAACTAGCGGGGGGGGAAGAGACCCAGTACTTC.

This clonotype has ten or more counts. The chain employs TRBV4-3 and TRBJ1-2; no clear D. V lost 0 bases and J lost 7, with 12 bases in between. The CDR3 loop spans 14 amino acids. Germline lookup yields CDR1 LGHNA and CDR2 YSLEER. The CDR3 loop reads CASSQEPGWGGYTF. DNA for the CDR3: TGCGCCAGCAGCCAAGAGCCCGGCTGGGGTGGCTACACCTTC.

This clonotype has ten or more counts. The chain couples TRBV19 to TRBJ2-1; 9 nucleotides align to TRBD2. V lost 4 bases to trimming and J lost 0 bases; unmatched junction nucleotides: 1. Germline V lookup: CDR1 LNHDA, CDR2 SQIVND (reference sequence). The CDR3 extends over 15 amino acids. As DNA, the CDR3 is TGTGCCAGTAGTAAGACTAGCGGCTCCTACAATGAGCAGTTCTTC. Translation gives CASSKTSGSYNEQFF.

This clonotype was counted many times. The chain couples TRBV4-2 to TRBJ2-5; 11 bases fit TRBD2. This CDR3 has 18 amino acids. Germline V CDR1 and CDR2: LGHNA, YNFKEQ. Trimming at V came to 0 bases and at J to 0 bases, leaving 6 bases not matched to a gene. CDR3 amino acids: CASSQDETSGGNQETQYF. In DNA form, the CDR3 reads TGTGCCAGCAGCCAAGATGAAACTAGCGGGGGAAACCAAGAGACCCAGTACTTC.